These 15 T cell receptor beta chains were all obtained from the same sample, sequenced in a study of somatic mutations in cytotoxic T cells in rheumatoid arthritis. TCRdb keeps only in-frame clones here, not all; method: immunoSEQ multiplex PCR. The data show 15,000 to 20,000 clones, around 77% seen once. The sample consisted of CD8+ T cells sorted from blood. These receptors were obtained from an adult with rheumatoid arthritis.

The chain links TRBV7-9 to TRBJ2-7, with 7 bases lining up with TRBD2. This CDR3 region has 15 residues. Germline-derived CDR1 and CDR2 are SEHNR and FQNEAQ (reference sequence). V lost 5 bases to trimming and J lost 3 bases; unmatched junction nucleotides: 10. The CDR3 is CASSPPTSRNYEQYF. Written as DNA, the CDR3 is TGTGCCAGCAGCCCGCCGACTAGCAGAAACTACGAGCAGTACTTC.

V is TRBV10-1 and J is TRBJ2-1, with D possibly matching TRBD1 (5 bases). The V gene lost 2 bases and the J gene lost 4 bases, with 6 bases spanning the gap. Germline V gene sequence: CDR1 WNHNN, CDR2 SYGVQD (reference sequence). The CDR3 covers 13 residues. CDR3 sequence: CASSEPGYNEQFF. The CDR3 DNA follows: TGCGCCAGCAGTGAGCCAGGGTACAATGAGCAGTTCTTC.

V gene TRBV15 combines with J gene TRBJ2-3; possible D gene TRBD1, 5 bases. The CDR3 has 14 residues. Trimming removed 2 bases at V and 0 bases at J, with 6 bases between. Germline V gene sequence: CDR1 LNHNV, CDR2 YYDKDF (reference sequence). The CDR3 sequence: CATSRRTSTDTQYF. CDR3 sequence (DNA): TGTGCCACCAGCAGACGGACAAGCACAGATACGCAGTATTTT.

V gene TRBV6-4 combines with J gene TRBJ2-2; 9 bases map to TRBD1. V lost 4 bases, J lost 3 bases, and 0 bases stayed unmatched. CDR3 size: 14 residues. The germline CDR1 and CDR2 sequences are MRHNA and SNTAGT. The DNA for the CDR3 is TGTGCCAGCAGTGGGACAGGGGACACCGGGGAGCTGTTTTTT. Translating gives CASSGTGDTGELFF.

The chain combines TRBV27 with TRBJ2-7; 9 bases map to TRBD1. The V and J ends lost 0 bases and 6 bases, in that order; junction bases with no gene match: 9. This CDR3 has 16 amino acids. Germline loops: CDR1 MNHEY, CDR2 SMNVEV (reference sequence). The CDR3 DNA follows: TGTGCCAGCAGTTTATCGGGGACAGGGAGCTTAGGCGAGCAGTACGTC. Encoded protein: CASSLSGTGSLGEQYV.

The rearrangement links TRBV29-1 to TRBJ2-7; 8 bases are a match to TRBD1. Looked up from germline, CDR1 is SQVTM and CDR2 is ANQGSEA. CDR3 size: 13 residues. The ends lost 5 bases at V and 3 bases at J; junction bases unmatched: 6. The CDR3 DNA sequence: TGCAGCGTTACCGGACAGGGTGGCTACGAGCAGTACTTC. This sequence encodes CSVTGQGGYEQYF.

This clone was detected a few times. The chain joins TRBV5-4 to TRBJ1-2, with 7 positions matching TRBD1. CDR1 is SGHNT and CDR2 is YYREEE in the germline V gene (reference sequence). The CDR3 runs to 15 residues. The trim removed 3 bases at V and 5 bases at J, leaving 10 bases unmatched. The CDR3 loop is CASSYTGVPNYGYTF. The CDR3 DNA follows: TGTGCCAGCAGCTATACAGGGGTTCCGAATTATGGCTACACCTTC.

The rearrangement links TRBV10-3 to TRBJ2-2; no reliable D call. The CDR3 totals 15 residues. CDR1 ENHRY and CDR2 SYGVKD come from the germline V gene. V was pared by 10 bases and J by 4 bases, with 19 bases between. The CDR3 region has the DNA TGTGCCACCGCGCCGCACGTCGACCGCACCGGGGAGCTGTTTTTT. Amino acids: CATAPHVDRTGELFF.

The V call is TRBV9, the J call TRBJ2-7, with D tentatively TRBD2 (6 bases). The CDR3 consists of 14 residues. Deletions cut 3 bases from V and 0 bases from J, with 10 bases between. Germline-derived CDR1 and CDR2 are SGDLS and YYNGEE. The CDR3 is CASSGPGDSYEQYF. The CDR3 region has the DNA TGTGCCAGCAGCGGCCCGGGGGACTCCTACGAGCAGTACTTC.

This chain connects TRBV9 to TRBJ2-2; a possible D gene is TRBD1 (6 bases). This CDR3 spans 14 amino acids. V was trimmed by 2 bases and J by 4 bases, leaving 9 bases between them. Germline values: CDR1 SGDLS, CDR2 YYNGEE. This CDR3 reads CASSVFRGTGELFF. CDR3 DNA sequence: TGTGCCAGCAGCGTGTTCAGGGGCACCGGGGAGCTGTTTTTT. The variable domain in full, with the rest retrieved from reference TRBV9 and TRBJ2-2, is DSGVTQTPKHLITATGQRVTLRCSPRSGDLSVYWYQQSLDQGLQFLIQYYNGEERAKGNILERFSAQQFPDLHSELNLSSLELGDSALYFCASSVFRGTGELFFGEGSRLTVL.

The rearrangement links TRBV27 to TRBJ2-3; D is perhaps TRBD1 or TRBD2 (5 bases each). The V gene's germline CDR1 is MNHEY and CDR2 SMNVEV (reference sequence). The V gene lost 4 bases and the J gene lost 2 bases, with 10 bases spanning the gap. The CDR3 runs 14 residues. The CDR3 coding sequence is TGTGCCAGCAGTTACGGGGCCATCACAGATACGCAGTATTTT. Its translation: CASSYGAITDTQYF.

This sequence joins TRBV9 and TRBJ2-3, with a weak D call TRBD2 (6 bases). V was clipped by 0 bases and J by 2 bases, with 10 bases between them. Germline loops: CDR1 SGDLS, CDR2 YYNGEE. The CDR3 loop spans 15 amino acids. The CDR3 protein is CASSVGGGFTDTQYF. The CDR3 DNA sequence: TGTGCCAGCAGCGTAGGTGGGGGGTTCACAGATACGCAGTATTTT. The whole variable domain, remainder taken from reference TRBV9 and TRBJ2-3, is DSGVTQTPKHLITATGQRVTLRCSPRSGDLSVYWYQQSLDQGLQFLIQYYNGEERAKGNILERFSAQQFPDLHSELNLSSLELGDSALYFCASSVGGGFTDTQYFGPGTRLTVL.

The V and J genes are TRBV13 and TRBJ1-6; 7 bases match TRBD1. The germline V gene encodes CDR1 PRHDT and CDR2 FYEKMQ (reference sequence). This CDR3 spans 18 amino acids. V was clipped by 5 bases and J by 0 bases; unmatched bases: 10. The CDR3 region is CASSPIAGQHSYNSPLHF. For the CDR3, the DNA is TGTGCCAGCAGCCCCATCGCGGGACAGCACTCCTATAATTCACCCCTCCACTTT.

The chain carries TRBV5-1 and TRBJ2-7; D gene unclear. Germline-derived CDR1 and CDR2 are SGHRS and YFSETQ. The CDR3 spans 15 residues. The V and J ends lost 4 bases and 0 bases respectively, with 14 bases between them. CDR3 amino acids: CASSPTRQASYEQYF. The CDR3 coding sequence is TGCGCCAGCAGCCCAACTCGGCAGGCCTCCTACGAGCAGTACTTC.

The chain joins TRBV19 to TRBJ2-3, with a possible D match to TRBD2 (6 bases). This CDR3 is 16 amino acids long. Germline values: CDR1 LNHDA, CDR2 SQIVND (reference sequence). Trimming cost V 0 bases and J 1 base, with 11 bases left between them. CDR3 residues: CASSIDPPSGTDTQYF. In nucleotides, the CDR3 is TGTGCCAGTAGTATAGATCCGCCTAGCGGCACAGATACGCAGTATTTT.